This T cell receptor beta chain was retrieved from a study of technical replicates of blood from several donors. This clone has a handful of counts. V gave up 5 bases and J gave up 6 bases; unmatched junction bases: 13. CDR3 length equals 16 residues. Germline CDR1 is SGHAT and CDR2 is FQNNGV. Some clones are missing from TCRdb's copy, which holds only in-frame ones; the method was immunoSEQ multiplex PCR. The data contain about 78,000 clones, 85% to 95% of them singletons. This receptor was taken from a human donor in good health. The V and J genes are TRBV11-2 and TRBJ1-1; 9 nucleotides line up with TRBD1. Material: T cells isolated from PBMCs. Here the CDR3 DNA reads TGTGCCAGCAGCCCCCGGGGACAGGGATTTAACCCTGAAGCTTTCTTT. Its protein product is CASSPRGQGFNPEAFF.